The 26 T cell receptor beta chains listed next were all sequenced from one sample in a study of T cell changes during pregnancy in multiple sclerosis. Repertoires were generated with immunoSEQ multiplex PCR, while TCRdb's copy carries only in-frame clones and drops some. The sample carries about 54,000 clones, 75% to 95% recorded once. The source material was peripheral blood, sampled after pregnancy. The receptors were sampled from a female donor in good health, enrolled as a control in a pregnancy study.

There are a few counts of this clone. The chain has TRBV28 and TRBJ1-3; a possible D gene is TRBD1 (5 bases). Trimming removed 5 bases at V and 4 bases at J, with 12 bases between. CDR1 and CDR2 from the germline V gene are MDHEN and SYDVKM. The CDR3 is 14 residues long. The DNA of the CDR3 is TGTGCCAGCAGTCCTGGTGGGGCGGGAAACACCATATATTTT. This sequence encodes CASSPGGAGNTIYF. Looking up the rest from reference TRBV28 and TRBJ1-3 gives the full variable domain: DVKVTQSSRYLVKRTGEKVFLECVQDMDHENMFWYRQDPGLGLRLIYFSYDVKMKEKGDIPEGYSVSREKKERFSLILESASTNQTSMYLCASSPGGAGNTIYFGEGSWLTVV.

The rearrangement links TRBV6-5 to TRBJ2-5; D is uncertain. Trimming left V 2 bases short and J 5 bases short, with 9 bases between. The length of the CDR3 is 13 residues. The germline CDR1 and CDR2 sequences are MNHEY and SVGAGI. The CDR3, as DNA: TGTGCCAGCAGTTACAGACTGAGGGAGACCCAGTACTTC. Its translation: CASSYRLRETQYF.

This rearrangement joins TRBV13 to TRBJ1-5; the D gene is possibly TRBD1 (6 bases). Germline-derived CDR1 and CDR2 are PRHDT and FYEKMQ (reference sequence). The CDR3 spans 15 residues. V lost 3 bases and J lost 6, with 15 bases in between. CDR3 sequence (DNA): TGTGCCAGCAGCTTCCGAGGGGGGGAAGGTCAGCCCCAGCATTTT. Residues: CASSFRGGEGQPQHF.

The CDR3 reads CASSKRGTEAFF. The CDR3 bases are TGTGCCAGCAGTAAAAGGGGAACTGAAGCTTTCTTT. This chain uses TRBV6-5 with TRBJ1-1; maybe TRBD1 (5 bases). The CDR3 loop spans 12 amino acids. The germline gives CDR1 MNHEY, CDR2 SVGAGI. The V and J ends lost 5 bases and 5 bases respectively, with 9 bases between them.

V and J are TRBV27 and TRBJ2-3, with 8 nucleotides matching TRBD2. Germline values: CDR1 MNHEY, CDR2 SMNVEV (reference sequence). The CDR3 runs 14 residues. V lost 3 bases to trimming and J lost 8 bases; unmatched junction nucleotides: 7. The CDR3 DNA sequence: TGTGCCAGCAGTTTGGTCCTCAGCGGGAGTACGCAGTATTTT. This translates into CASSLVLSGSTQYF.

This chain connects TRBV5-4 to TRBJ2-3; D uncertain. CDR1 is SGHNT, CDR2 YYREEE, per germline (reference sequence). The CDR3 length is 12 residues. Trimming stripped 4 bases from V and 6 bases from J, with 9 bases between. The CDR3 loop is CASSPAADTQYF. The CDR3 DNA reads as TGTGCCAGCAGCCCGGCGGCGGATACGCAGTATTTT. The whole variable domain, filled in from reference TRBV5-4 and TRBJ2-3, reads ETGVTQSPTHLIKTRGQQVTLRCSSQSGHNTVSWYQQALGQGPQFIFQYYREEENGRGNFPPRFSGLQFPNYSSELNVNALELDDSALYLCASSPAADTQYFGPGTRLTVL.

The chain employs TRBV7-6 and TRBJ2-3; 8 nucleotides line up with TRBD1. The CDR3 length is 15 residues. CDR1 is SGHVS and CDR2 is FNYEAQ in the germline V gene. The trim removed 3 bases at V and 4 bases at J, leaving 6 bases unmatched. CDR3 sequence (DNA): TGTGCCAGCAGCTTCACCACAGGGGGTGCAGATACGCAGTATTTT. It yields the protein CASSFTTGGADTQYF.

J is TRBJ1-6 and V is TRBV7-9, with 7 bases lining up with TRBD1. After removal of 3 bases from V and 6 bases from J, the junction contained 5 bases not matched to a gene. The CDR3 has 15 amino acids. Germline V gene data show CDR1 as SEHNR and CDR2 as FQNEAQ (reference sequence). CDR3 bases: TGTGCCAGCAGCTTTAACAGGGGAAGTAATTCACCCCTCCACTTT. The encoded protein is CASSFNRGSNSPLHF. Full variable domain (rest looked up from reference TRBV7-9 and TRBJ1-6): DTGVSQNPRHKITKRGQNVTFRCDPISEHNRLYWYRQTLGQGPEFLTYFQNEAQLEKSRLLSDRFSAERPKGSFSTLEIQRTEQGDSAMYLCASSFNRGSNSPLHFGNGTRLTVT.

This clone was seen only a few times. The rearrangement links TRBV19 to TRBJ1-2; 7 bases are a match to TRBD1. The germline CDR1 and CDR2 sequences are LNHDA and SQIVND (reference sequence). This CDR3 spans 12 amino acids. V dropped 5 bases and J dropped 8; count of bases not matched to a gene: 5. CDR3 loop: CASSHRGTGYTF. CDR3 bases: TGTGCCAGTAGTCACAGGGGTACAGGCTACACCTTC.

The chain combines TRBV27 with TRBJ2-7; 7 bases fit TRBD1. From germline, CDR1 is MNHEY and CDR2 SMNVEV (reference sequence). This CDR3 is built from 16 residues. V shed 4 bases, J shed 0 bases, and the junction held 9 bases outside the gene matches. CDR3 amino acids: CASSSNGQAYSYEQYF. CDR3 nucleotides: TGTGCCAGCAGTTCCAACGGACAGGCCTACTCCTACGAGCAGTACTTC.

The rearrangement joins TRBV6-5 to TRBJ1-2, with D tentatively TRBD1 (6 bases). Germline V gene data show CDR1 as MNHEY and CDR2 as SVGAGI. The CDR3 loop spans 15 amino acids. V was trimmed by 2 bases and J by 4 bases, leaving 14 bases between them. The CDR3 here is CASSYIRGPGYGYTF. CDR3 sequence (DNA): TGTGCCAGCAGTTACATCAGGGGCCCCGGCTATGGCTACACCTTC.

The chain uses TRBV6-5 and TRBJ1-2; unclear D gene. V gave up 2 bases and J gave up 8 bases, with 18 bases separating them. CDR3 length equals 15 residues. Germline lookup yields CDR1 MNHEY and CDR2 SVGAGI. As DNA, the CDR3 is TGTGCCAGCAGTTACGCTCGGGTGAGGGTTGAAGGCTACACCTTC. It translates to CASSYARVRVEGYTF.

The chain has TRBV4-3 and TRBJ1-2; unclear D gene. Looked up from germline, CDR1 is LGHNA and CDR2 is YSLEER. V was cut by 5 bases and J by 8 bases, with 9 bases left in between. The CDR3 consists of 11 residues. CDR3 nucleotide sequence: TGCGCCAGCAGCGGGGAGCGCGGCTACACCTTC. Translated: CASSGERGYTF.

The gene calls are TRBV7-9 and TRBJ2-2; weak D call: TRBD2 (5 bases). V dropped 3 bases and J dropped 5 bases, with 7 bases sitting between them. The CDR3 totals 13 residues. CDR1 is SEHNR and CDR2 is FQNEAQ in the germline V gene (reference sequence). The DNA for the CDR3 is TGTGCCAGCAGCTTGACGGGAACCGGGGAGCTGTTTTTT. This gives the protein CASSLTGTGELFF.

The chain carries TRBV6-5 and TRBJ1-1, with TRBD1 matching 10 bases. This CDR3 spans 14 amino acids. Trimming removed 6 bases from V and 1 base from J; junction bases left unmatched: 2. The germline gives CDR1 MNHEY, CDR2 SVGAGI. The CDR3 DNA reads TGTGCCAGCAGGGACAGGGGGGGGAACACTGAAGCTTTCTTT. Residues: CASRDRGGNTEAFF.

This chain joins TRBV11-2 and TRBJ2-7; 11 nucleotides align to TRBD1. CDR1 is SGHAT, CDR2 FQNNGV, per germline. Germline trimming cut 5 bases from V and 4 bases from J; bases unmatched to any gene: 4. This CDR3 contains 14 residues. In DNA, the CDR3 is TGTGCCAGCAGCGCCGGGACAGGGGGGTACGAGCAGTACTTC. Encoded protein: CASSAGTGGYEQYF.

This clone was recorded only once. The CDR3 loop reads CASRLAGLIDQPQHF. The CDR3 region has the DNA TGTGCCAGTAGGTTAGCCGGACTCATAGATCAGCCCCAGCATTTT. The rearrangement uses TRBV19 and TRBJ1-5; no firm D call. Germline V lookup: CDR1 LNHDA, CDR2 SQIVND (reference sequence). The CDR3 spans 15 residues. V was pared by 6 bases and J by 5 bases, with 17 bases between.

The chain uses TRBV29-1 and TRBJ1-2, with TRBD1 identical over 7 bases. This CDR3 is 13 amino acids long. Germline CDR1 SQVTM, CDR2 ANQGSEA. V shed 1 base, J shed 5 bases, and the junction held 4 bases outside the gene matches. The CDR3 spells CSVEVEGAYGYTF. CDR3 nucleotide sequence: TGCAGCGTTGAAGTGGAGGGGGCATATGGCTACACCTTC.

The chain has TRBV19 and TRBJ1-5, with D perhaps TRBD1 (5 bases). This CDR3 is built from 14 residues. Trimming cost V 3 bases and J 5 bases, with 11 bases left between them. Germline V gene data show CDR1 as LNHDA and CDR2 as SQIVND (reference sequence). The CDR3 DNA is TGTGCCAGTAGTATTGCGCTAGGGGATCAGCCCCAGCATTTT. Its translation: CASSIALGDQPQHF.

This clone appeared once. The chain recombines TRBV5-1 with TRBJ1-2; D unclear. Germline V lookup: CDR1 SGHRS, CDR2 YFSETQ. V was clipped by 1 base and J by 1 base, with 11 bases between them. The length of the CDR3 is 15 residues. The CDR3 DNA reads as TGCGCCAGCAGCTTGTCCCTCTCCGGTAACTATGGCTACACCTTC. Translating it yields CASSLSLSGNYGYTF.

This chain joins TRBV21-1 and TRBJ1-2. TRBV21-1 is reported as a pseudogene. The CDR3 contains 14 residues. The CDR3 sequence is CASRSGTANYGYTF. The CDR3 coding sequence is TGTGCCAGCAGGAGCGGGACGGCTAACTATGGCTACACCTTC.

The rearrangement links TRBV2 to TRBJ1-3, with a weak D call TRBD1 (5 bases). V lost 2 bases, J lost 2 bases, and 10 bases lay in between. Germline-derived CDR1 and CDR2 are SNHLY and FYNNEI. The CDR3 spans 15 residues. Written as DNA, the CDR3 is TGTGCCAGCAGTGAACAGGGCCGAACTGGAAACACCATATATTTT. It yields the protein CASSEQGRTGNTIYF.

Only one count was recorded for this clone. The gene calls are TRBV4-2 and TRBJ2-7, with 7 bases that match TRBD1. Germline assignment: CDR1 LGHNA and CDR2 YNFKEQ. V lost 0 bases to trimming and J lost 6 bases; unmatched junction nucleotides: 5. This CDR3 contains 14 residues. The CDR3 nucleotides are TGTGCCAGCAGCCAAGATGAGGGGGCAGGCGAGCAGTACTTC. Amino acid sequence: CASSQDEGAGEQYF.

The CDR3 region is CASSLEMGADSPLHF. The CDR3 nucleotides read TGCGCCAGCAGCTTGGAAATGGGGGCAGATTCACCCCTCCACTTT. The J gene is TRBJ1-6, the V gene TRBV5-1; maybe TRBD1 (6 bases). This CDR3 region has 15 residues. Per germline, CDR1 SGHRS and CDR2 YFSETQ. V shed 0 bases and J shed 8 bases, with 12 bases lying between them. The full variable domain, completed using reference TRBV5-1 and TRBJ1-6, is KAGVTQTPRYLIKTRGQQVTLSCSPISGHRSVSWYQQTPGQGLQFLFEYFSETQRNKGNFPGRFSGRQFSNSRSEMNVSTLELGDSALYLCASSLEMGADSPLHFGNGTRLTVT.

The chain uses TRBV19 and TRBJ2-7; 8 bases are a match to TRBD1. This CDR3 region has 13 residues. V was pared by 7 bases and J by 6 bases, with 8 bases of the junction left unmatched. Germline V gives CDR1 LNHDA, CDR2 SQIVND (reference sequence). CDR3 residues: CASTGTGVGEQYF. Written as DNA, the CDR3 is TGTGCCAGTACCGGGACAGGCGTCGGCGAGCAGTACTTC.

The chain carries TRBV5-4 and TRBJ2-3; D not resolved. V was trimmed by 7 bases and J by 3 bases, leaving 15 bases between them. Germline CDR1 is SGHNT and CDR2 is YYREEE (reference sequence). The CDR3 is 14 residues long. The CDR3, as DNA: TGTGCCAGCCAACTTTTCTTCGGGACAGATACGCAGTATTTT. This translates into CASQLFFGTDTQYF.